This T cell receptor beta chain originates from a study of radiation and T cells in renal cell carcinoma. TCRdb's table, derived via immunoSEQ multiplex PCR, lists solely in-frame clones and lacks some. The sample consists of around 100,000 clones, around 83% of them appearing once. This CDR3 region has 14 residues. Trimming removed 6 bases at V and 4 bases at J, with 15 bases between. The germline CDR1 and CDR2 sequences are SNHLY and FYNNEI. Documented time point: blood 4 weeks post-SBRT, at nephrectomy. Treatment defined: 15 Gy SBRT to primary tumor, nephrectomy 4 weeks later. The sample in question was blood, obtained from a patient whose treatment included radiotherapy and nephrectomy. The TCR comes from a man between 60 and 75 years old with renal cell carcinoma. The chain recombines TRBV2 with TRBJ1-2, with D possibly being TRBD1 (5 bases). CDR3 coding DNA: TGTGCCAGCAGCGACATCGACAGATTCTATGGCTACACCTTC. Protein product: CASSDIDRFYGYTF. The whole variable domain, remainder taken from reference TRBV2 and TRBJ1-2, is EPEVTQTPSHQVTQMGQEVILRCVPISNHLYFYWYRQILGQKVEFLVSFYNNEISEKSEIFDDQFSVERPDGSNFTLKIRSTKLEDSAMYFCASSDIDRFYGYTFGSGTRLTVV.